A single sample is the source of the 32 T cell receptor beta chains below, sequenced in a study of shared clonotypes between healthy human individuals. The protocol was immunoSEQ multiplex PCR, while the TCRdb copy is restricted to in-frame clones and leaves out a portion. The table lists around 530,000 clones, around 78% of them singletons. The sequenced sample was PBMCs. These TCRs come from a woman in her 40s in good health. Some clones in this sample may be carry-over from other donors' samples.

The chain couples TRBV4-1 to TRBJ2-1; TRBD2 aligns across 10 bases. The CDR3 covers 15 residues. The trim removed 3 bases at V and 9 bases at J, leaving 8 bases unmatched. Germline V lookup: CDR1 MGHRA, CDR2 YSYEKL. The CDR3 coding sequence is TGCGCCAGCAGCCAGCTCACTAGCGGGAAAAGTGAGCAGTTCTTC. It specifies CASSQLTSGKSEQFF.

J is TRBJ2-2 and V is TRBV21-1; the table's D gene call, TRBD2, was not cross checked with the DNA. TRBV21-1 constitutes a pseudogene. This CDR3 is 18 amino acids long. The CDR3 loop is CASSKRDPVAGETGELFF. The CDR3 DNA is TGTGCCAGCAGCAAAAGGGACCCGGTAGCGGGAGAGACCGGGGAGCTGTTTTTT.

The V call is TRBV5-1, the J call TRBJ2-3; D unresolved. V lost 1 base, J lost 0 bases, and 3 bases lay in between. The CDR3 contains 13 residues. CDR1 SGHRS and CDR2 YFSETQ come from the germline V gene. CDR3 DNA: TGCGCCAGCAGCTTGCCCAGCACAGATACGCAGTATTTT. Translating gives CASSLPSTDTQYF.

V and J are TRBV5-4 and TRBJ2-7; the D call may be TRBD1 or TRBD2 (5 bases each). This CDR3 has 13 amino acids. Germline-derived CDR1 and CDR2 are SGHNT and YYREEE (reference sequence). Trimming took 1 base from V and 5 from J, leaving 10 bases between them. CDR3 nucleotides: TGTGCCAGCAGCTTGCCGGGACGCCACGAGCAGTACTTC. It codes for CASSLPGRHEQYF.

This clone has just one count. The chain recombines TRBV14 with TRBJ2-2, with D perhaps matching TRBD2 (6 bases). Between the trimmed V and J ends, which lost 1 base and 6 bases, there was a span of 9 bases. Germline loops: CDR1 SGHDN, CDR2 FVKESK. The CDR3 covers 14 residues. The CDR3 here is CASSQVRGPGELFF. CDR3 bases: TGTGCCAGCAGCCAAGTGCGGGGACCCGGGGAGCTGTTTTTT.

The table lists this clone with a few counts. The chain recombines TRBV11-1 with TRBJ2-3, with TRBD2 identical over 12 bases. Germline V gene lookup returns CDR1 SGHAT and CDR2 FQDESV (reference sequence). J was trimmed by 2 bases and V by 5 bases; bases with no gene match: 14. The CDR3 covers 19 residues. CDR3 coding DNA: TGTGCCAGCAGCACCCGGACTAGCGGGACCGTATCTACCACAGATACGCAGTATTTT. This sequence encodes CASSTRTSGTVSTTDTQYF. Looking up the rest from reference TRBV11-1 and TRBJ2-3 gives the full variable domain: EAEVAQSPRYKITEKSQAVAFWCDPISGHATLYWYRQILGQGPELLVQFQDESVVDDSQLPKDRFSAERLKGVDSTLKIQPAELGDSAMYLCASSTRTSGTVSTTDTQYFGPGTRLTVL.

To note about this clone: A much larger clone differs by one base, so this may be a read error. This chain joins TRBV6-4 and TRBJ2-3; D unresolved. Per the germline V gene, CDR1 is MRHNA and CDR2 is SNTAGT. This CDR3 has 13 amino acids. V dropped 2 bases and J dropped 3 bases, with 6 bases sitting between them. The CDR3: CASSDAETDTQYF. DNA of the CDR3: TGTGCCAGCAGTGACGCAGAGACAGATACGCAGTATTTT.

Regarding this clone: A far larger clone lies a single base away; this is likely a read error. The same CDR3 is also encoded by other DNA sequences in this sample. V gene TRBV9 combines with J gene TRBJ1-2; D remains ambiguous. The germline V gene encodes CDR1 SGDLS and CDR2 YYNGEE. The CDR3 spans 16 residues. CDR3 residues: CASSVGLGSSNYGYTF. DNA for the CDR3: TGTGCCAGCAGCGTAGGGTTGGGCAGCTCTAACTATGGTTACACCTTC.

Remarks on this clone: Possible read error: a much larger clone is one base away. The same CDR3 can be traced to other DNA sequences in this sample. The chain's CDR3 is CASSGAEGGTDGYTF. The CDR3 nucleotides read TGTGCCAGCAGTGGGGCAGAGGGGGGGACGGATGGCTACACCTTC. The V call is TRBV6-4, the J call TRBJ1-2; tentative D call: TRBD1 (6 bases). Germline V gene lookup returns CDR1 MRHNA and CDR2 SNTAGT. V shed 4 bases and J shed 6 bases, with 18 bases lying between them. This CDR3 is built from 15 residues.

The chain recombines TRBV27 with TRBJ1-1; D is possibly TRBD1 (6 bases). V shed 0 bases and J shed 2 bases, with 10 bases lying between them. The CDR3 sequence is 15 residues long. Germline V gives CDR1 MNHEY, CDR2 SMNVEV (reference sequence). CDR3 sequence: CASSLSVTGNTEAFF. The CDR3 DNA reads as TGTGCCAGCAGTTTATCCGTGACAGGAAACACTGAAGCTTTCTTT.

The chain joins TRBV4-3 to TRBJ2-1; 9 nucleotides align to TRBD2. Trimming at V came to 1 base and at J to 5 bases, leaving 6 bases not matched to a gene. The CDR3 consists of 16 residues. Germline-derived CDR1 and CDR2 are LGHNA and YSLEER. The CDR3 region is CASSQGGSGSHNEQFF. The CDR3 bases are TGCGCCAGCAGCCAAGGTGGTAGCGGGAGCCACAATGAGCAGTTCTTC.

This chain uses TRBV5-6 with TRBJ1-5; D is unclear. The CDR3 is 12 residues long. Germline CDR1 SGHDT, CDR2 YYEEEE. Trimming removed 3 bases from V and 4 bases from J, with 5 bases in between. CDR3 in DNA: TGTGCCAGCAGCTCACTAAATCAGCCCCAGCATTTT. Its translation: CASSSLNQPQHF.

The chain couples TRBV10-3 to TRBJ1-5; 9 bases are shared with TRBD1. Germline V CDR1 and CDR2: ENHRY, SYGVKD. The CDR3 has 17 residues. Germline trimming cut 0 bases from V and 8 bases from J; bases unmatched to any gene: 11. DNA for the CDR3: TGTGCCATCAGTGAGTCAAATTTCGGGACAGGGTTTAAGCCCCAGCATTTT. It specifies CAISESNFGTGFKPQHF.

This chain uses TRBV4-3 with TRBJ2-1; TRBD1 matches at 8 bases. Trimming took 6 bases from V and 7 from J; bases not matched to a gene: 11. The V gene's germline CDR1 is LGHNA and CDR2 YSLEER. The CDR3 is made up of 15 amino acids. The DNA for the CDR3 is TGCGCCAGCAGTCGAGACGGACAGGGATGGAATGAGCAGTTCTTC. Its protein product is CASSRDGQGWNEQFF.

The V and J genes are TRBV7-9 and TRBJ2-5, with D possibly matching TRBD2 (7 bases). V lost 1 base and J lost 5, with 14 bases in between. From germline, CDR1 is SEHNR and CDR2 FQNEAQ (reference sequence). CDR3 length: 15 residues. Here the CDR3 DNA reads TGTGCCAGCAGCTTAGAGGCGGGGGCGAGGGAGACCCAGTACTTC. Its protein is CASSLEAGARETQYF.

The chain joins TRBV19 to TRBJ2-7, with TRBD1 identical over 10 bases. After removal of 10 bases from V and 6 bases from J, the junction contained 12 bases not matched to a gene. The length of the CDR3 is 14 residues. The germline V gene encodes CDR1 LNHDA and CDR2 SQIVND (reference sequence). CDR3 nucleotide sequence: TGTGCCACAAGAGCCGGGACAGGGGATCGCGAGCAGTACTTC. Its translation: CATRAGTGDREQYF. The full variable domain, with the rest looked up from reference TRBV19 and TRBJ2-7, is DGGITQSPKYLFRKEGQNVTLSCEQNLNHDAMYWYRQDPGQGLRLIYYSQIVNDFQKGDIAEGYSVSREKKESFPLTVTSAQKNPTAFYLCATRAGTGDREQYFGPGTRLTVT.

J is TRBJ2-1 and V is TRBV30; TRBD2 matches 11 bases. V was clipped by 4 bases and J by 12 bases; unmatched bases: 8. The CDR3 covers 13 residues. Germline assignment: CDR1 GTSNPN and CDR2 SVGIG (reference sequence). The CDR3 bases are TGTGCCTGGACCTGGGCTAGCGGGAGGCTGCAGTTCTTC. Residues: CAWTWASGRLQFF.

In regard to this clone: This specimen includes other DNA sequences encoding the same CDR3. This chain joins TRBV18 and TRBJ2-7; TRBD1 matches at 7 bases. This CDR3 has 13 amino acids. Looked up from germline, CDR1 is KGHSH and CDR2 is LQKENI. Trimming cost V 2 bases and J 2 bases; bases outside gene matches: 0. The CDR3 DNA follows: TGTGCCAGCTCACCAGGGACAGCCTACGAGCAGTACTTC. It yields the protein CASSPGTAYEQYF.

The chain joins TRBV7-2 to TRBJ2-5; TRBD1 might be the D (5 bases). The CDR3 contains 14 residues. The V gene lost 5 bases and the J gene lost 2 bases, with 12 bases spanning the gap. Per the germline V gene, CDR1 is SGHTA and CDR2 is FQGNSA. The CDR3 region is CASSPDRVQETQYF. DNA for the CDR3: TGTGCCAGCAGCCCAGACAGAGTACAAGAGACCCAGTACTTC.

This clone turned up a few times. This chain connects TRBV19 to TRBJ1-1; D is possibly TRBD1 (6 bases). Per germline, CDR1 LNHDA and CDR2 SQIVND (reference sequence). Trimming took off 6 bases at V and 3 bases at J, with 17 bases between the two ends. There are 15 residues in the CDR3. CDR3 sequence: CASRAPRTGYTEAFF. The CDR3 DNA follows: TGTGCCAGTAGGGCCCCTCGTACAGGGTACACTGAAGCTTTCTTT.

The CDR3 is CASRSTLGRAETQYF. As DNA, the CDR3 is TGTGCCAGCAGATCCACTTTGGGGAGGGCAGAGACCCAGTACTTC. The chain links TRBV7-2 to TRBJ2-5; 7 bases match TRBD2. CDR1 and CDR2 from the germline V gene are SGHTA and FQGNSA. The ends lost 6 bases at V and 4 bases at J; junction bases unmatched: 11. This CDR3 comprises 15 residues.

This clone has more than one count but fewer than ten. The genes are TRBV5-1 and TRBJ1-1; weak D call: TRBD1 (5 bases). Germline CDR1 is SGHRS and CDR2 is YFSETQ. The CDR3 spans 14 residues. V lost 0 bases to trimming and J lost 6 bases, with 12 bases between them. The CDR3 nucleotides are TGCGCCAGCAGCTTGGAGGTTGGGGGAGCTGAAGCTTTCTTT. Translation gives CASSLEVGGAEAFF.

This chain links TRBV2 with TRBJ2-1, with no clear D. The CDR3 contains 13 residues. Trimming pared 8 bases from V and 0 bases from J, leaving 8 bases between. CDR1 and CDR2 from the germline V gene are SNHLY and FYNNEI. The CDR3 is CASGRSSYNEQFF. In DNA, the CDR3 is TGTGCCAGCGGTAGAAGCTCCTACAATGAGCAGTTCTTC. Based on the CDR3 plus reference TRBV2 and TRBJ2-1, the full variable domain is EPEVTQTPSHQVTQMGQEVILRCVPISNHLYFYWYRQILGQKVEFLVSFYNNEISEKSEIFDDQFSVERPDGSNFTLKIRSTKLEDSAMYFCASGRSSYNEQFFGPGTRLTVL.

This clone was detected once. This chain joins TRBV9 and TRBJ2-2, with 8 bases that match TRBD1. Germline V lookup: CDR1 SGDLS, CDR2 YYNGEE. The CDR3 loop spans 15 amino acids. The J segment lost 5 bases and the V segment lost 4 bases, leaving 7 bases of the junction unmatched. In DNA, the CDR3 is TGTGCCAGCAGCCGGACAGGGTGGAGGACCGGGGAGCTGTTTTTT. Its protein is CASSRTGWRTGELFF.

This clone occurred many times. This sample also contains other DNA sequences that code for the same CDR3. The chain is built from TRBV18 and TRBJ1-1; TRBD1 matches 7 bases. V dropped 1 base and J dropped 8; count of bases not matched to a gene: 10. This CDR3 contains 15 residues. The germline CDR1 and CDR2 sequences are KGHSH and LQKENI. The CDR3 region has the DNA TGTGCCAGCTCACCACTAGTTTTGGGGACAGTGGAAGCTTTCTTT. Protein product: CASSPLVLGTVEAFF.

The chain combines TRBV5-1 with TRBJ2-2, with a weak D call TRBD2 (6 bases). Germline CDR1 and CDR2: SGHRS and YFSETQ. V was pared by 5 bases and J by 6 bases, with 17 bases between. The CDR3 is 15 residues long. CDR3 amino acids: CASRLGGEAPGELFF. The CDR3 DNA reads TGCGCCAGCAGGCTCGGGGGAGAAGCCCCCGGGGAGCTGTTTTTT.

The rearrangement joins TRBV10-2 to TRBJ2-1; a possible D gene is TRBD1 (5 bases). V lost 2 bases, J lost 1 base, and 12 bases lay in between. Germline loops: CDR1 WSHSY, CDR2 SAAADI. The CDR3 contains 16 residues. The CDR3 loop is CASSEKGRASYNEQFF. For the CDR3, the DNA is TGCGCCAGCAGTGAGAAGGGCAGGGCATCCTACAATGAGCAGTTCTTC.

The chain uses TRBV14 and TRBJ2-3; D assignment may be TRBD1 or TRBD2 (5 bases each). The CDR3 consists of 17 residues. Trimming pared 1 base from V and 0 bases from J, leaving 14 bases between. Germline V gene sequence: CDR1 SGHDN, CDR2 FVKESK. The chain's CDR3 is CASSQGWSGRSTDTQYF. CDR3 DNA sequence: TGTGCCAGCAGCCAAGGGTGGTCGGGACGGAGCACAGATACGCAGTATTTT.

J is TRBJ1-1 and V is TRBV19; D not certain. The CDR3 is 13 amino acids. Trimming shortened V by 3 bases and J by 5 bases, and 10 bases separated the two germline ends. Germline V gene data show CDR1 as LNHDA and CDR2 as SQIVND (reference sequence). The CDR3 loop reads CASSMRGKTEAFF. CDR3 DNA: TGTGCCAGTAGTATGAGAGGGAAAACTGAAGCTTTCTTT. Combining the CDR3 with reference TRBV19 and TRBJ1-1 gives the whole variable domain DGGITQSPKYLFRKEGQNVTLSCEQNLNHDAMYWYRQDPGQGLRLIYYSQIVNDFQKGDIAEGYSVSREKKESFPLTVTSAQKNPTAFYLCASSMRGKTEAFFGQGTRLTVV.

This clone was seen ten or more times. This chain links TRBV10-1 with TRBJ2-1; 10 bases are shared with TRBD2. There are 14 residues in the CDR3. The V and J ends lost 7 bases and 6 bases, in that order; junction bases with no gene match: 6. Germline V gene sequence: CDR1 WNHNN, CDR2 SYGVQD (reference sequence). This chain's CDR3 is CASIRLAGVNEQFF. The CDR3 nucleotides read TGCGCCAGCATCAGGCTAGCGGGAGTCAATGAGCAGTTCTTC.

J is TRBJ2-2 and V is TRBV18; D is ambiguous. The germline gives CDR1 KGHSH, CDR2 LQKENI. V was cut by 3 bases and J by 1 base, with 9 bases left in between. The CDR3 totals 15 residues. This chain's CDR3 is CASSPTSQNTGELFF. Written as DNA, the CDR3 is TGTGCCAGCTCACCTACGAGTCAGAACACCGGGGAGCTGTTTTTT.

The chain employs TRBV19 and TRBJ1-5; TRBD1 aligns across 11 bases. V lost 9 bases, J lost 7 bases, and 8 bases stayed unmatched. The CDR3 length is 14 residues. Germline V lookup: CDR1 LNHDA, CDR2 SQIVND (reference sequence). The CDR3 region has the DNA TGTGCCAGCTCCGGGACAGGGGGTAAGCAGCCCCAGCATTTT. It codes for CASSGTGGKQPQHF.